This TCR beta chain was retrieved from a study of blood T cell repertoires in COVID-19. Across the study: Sites across the United States, Italy and Spain contributed samples from acute and convalescent COVID-19. From T cells, B-cell-depleted T cells, or PBMCs came the material, which was cDNA or gDNA.

The V segment lost 2 bases and the J segment 5 bases; nucleotides outside the gene matches: 4. This CDR3 has 14 amino acids. Looked up from germline, CDR1 is SGHTA and CDR2 is FQGTGA. Clones were sequenced by immunoSEQ multiplex PCR, and TCRdb holds only the in-frame ones, with some missing. Of roughly 150,000 clones in the sample, roughly 88% are singletons; the top ten hold approximately 10%. Sequenced sample: peripheral blood. The rearrangement uses TRBV7-3 and TRBJ1-1; 8 bases agree with TRBD1. The receptor was derived from a woman in her forties or fifties with acute or convalescent COVID-19. The CDR3 coding sequence is TGTGCCAGCAGCTTAGCAGGGGGCGGGACTGAAGCTTTCTTT. The encoded protein is CASSLAGGGTEAFF.